The clone carrying this T cell receptor beta chain appeared a few times. From germline, CDR1 is ENHRY and CDR2 SYGVKD. V lost 0 bases to trimming and J lost 4 bases; unmatched junction nucleotides: 5. The CDR3 consists of 16 residues. The sample comes from a study of T-cell reconstitution after alpha-beta-depleted transplantation in children. Preparation of the TCRbeta library used unique molecular identifiers. MiXCR was run by TCRdb on the PCR reads, yielding one entry per CDR3 protein. The sample shows 350,000 to 500,000 distinct CDR3 sequences, over 40% of them seen only once. The sequences come from PBMCs, collected before TCRalphabeta/CD19-depleted stem cell transplant. This chain uses TRBV10-3 with TRBJ2-3, with TRBD2 identical over 9 bases. This clonotype originated in a girl aged 2 to 10 with aplastic anemia, due to receive a stem cell transplant. CDR3 residues: CAISESKTSGPDTQYF. The CDR3, as DNA: TGTGCCATCAGTGAGTCGAAGACTAGCGGCCCAGATACGCAGTATTTT.